The rows below give T cell receptor beta chains drawn from one sample of a study of PD-L1 blockade in urothelial cancer. TCRdb's copy holds only in-frame clones and misses some; the assay was immunoSEQ multiplex PCR. The sample contains around 40,000 clones, approximately 89% of which appear only once. The material sequenced was PBMCs, taken around atezolizumab (anti-PD-L1) treatment. These TCRs come from a woman aged 55-70 years with urothelial cancer. Each CDR3 is given without its conserved first and last residue. Each record gives: clone size, V gene, CDR3 protein. Clone size, where shown, is once, few, many, or a class for clones that have expanded.

>-|TRBV30
AWSSAASGSQYEQY
>-|TRBV19
ASSILGTGGEGYT
>medium-sized|TRBV6-6
ASTSDRVNYEQF
>-|TRBV28
ASSFQGTGYGYT
>-|TRBV4-1
ASSQDVAETYNEQF
>-|TRBV6-4
ASSDAGLAGEQETQY
>-|TRBV6-6
ASTRGKQGADQPQH
>-|TRBV25-1
ASTRGYNEQF
>-|TRBV6-1
ASSTPEGRYEQY
>-|TRBV15
ATSAGNANYGYT
>-|TRBV28
ASSSPNEGVPGDQPQH
>-|TRBV19
ASSTGVSGYT
>-|TRBV6-6
ASSYRGGEQF
>-|TRBV6-6
ASNEQGILGETQY
>-|TRBV11-2
ASSLGTSGYNEQF
>-|TRBV5-4
ASSSRAGGHKTEKLF
>-|TRBV9
ASSVGPGAQETQY
>-|TRBV28
ASSSARGGAGLEGYT
>once|TRBV5-4
ATTTGGAGGTEAF
>-|TRBV7-6
ASSLALAVHYEQY
>-|TRBV7-6
ASSSRLAGDHRGNEQF
>-|TRBV14
ASSQQQGYEQY
>few|TRBV4-1
ASSQEGYREDGYT
>few|TRBV7-2
ASSLQTSGPYEQY
>-|TRBV6-1
ASSGLPGQDNEAF
>-|TRBV5-1
ASSSSGTGVLGEQY
>-|TRBV28
ASSFLDGNYYGYT
>-|TRBV30
AWSVLSPSAADTQY
>-|TRBV7-8
ASSLWTSGSTDTQY
>-|TRBV5-6
ASSLAGGQLYEQY
>-|TRBV5-1
ASSYGTRVGYT
>-|TRBV4-3
ASSQVPRANTEAF
>-|TRBV9
ASAGGTSTGETQY
>-|TRBV19
ASSMGGQGYEQF
>-|TRBV5-8
ASSWGQVQETQY
>once|TRBV7-9
ASSYGDRIGYT
>-|TRBV7-9
ASSPGTGVTTDTQY
>-|TRBV7-9
ASSLRGQGGTDTQY
>-|TRBV4-1
ASSPWRGLTEAF
>-|TRBV19
ASSIGAARASGNTIY
>-|TRBV5-4
ASSLGQGRSSGNTIY
>-|TRBV4-3
ASSQGGLTEAF
>-|TRBV28
ASSLGQGVVYEQY
>-|TRBV6-1
ASSVLSYEQY
>-|TRBV18
ASSPPRFGLHEQY
>-|TRBV28
ASRTGKGEKLF
>-|TRBV4-1
ASSQAGNYQETQY
>-|TRBV6-1
ASSEWYRASPGGNTIY
>few|TRBV11-2
ASSPGQFYGYT
>-|TRBV5-1
ASSFMGRSGEQY
>-|TRBV6-1
ASKRDSQETQY